A selection of T cell receptor beta chains follows, all from one sample in a study of T cells in Graves' hyperthyroidism and ophthalmopathy. Each CDR3 protein gets one entry after TCRdb re-called the multiplex PCR reads with MiXCR. This table holds roughly 400,000 distinct CDR3 sequences, roughly 13% found once. Sequencing was performed on blood. These receptors came from a man aged 50 or older with Graves' ophthalmopathy. Both conserved end residues are part of each CDR3. The D gene is left open where the match is weak. Not every row has a clone size; where given, it reads once, few, many or a size class.

j_call	v_call	clone_size	d_call	cdr3_nt	cdr3_aa
TRBJ1-5	TRBV19	.	.	TGTGCCAGTAGCCGGAGTGGGGGCATAAGCAATCAGCCCCAGCATTTT	CASSRSGGISNQPQHF
TRBJ2-7	TRBV2	many	.	TGTGCCAGCCAAGGGGGGCGGGAGTCCTACGAGCAGTACTTC	CASQGGRESYEQYF
TRBJ2-5	TRBV6-2/TRBV6-3	few	.	TGTGCCAGCAGATCACCCTTAGAGTACCAAGAGACCCAGTACTTC	CASRSPLEYQETQYF
TRBJ1-2	TRBV29-1	.	.	TGCAGCGTAGAGGGGGTGGCGGGCTACACCTTC	CSVEGVAGYTF
TRBJ2-5	TRBV5-6	once	.	TGTGCCAGCAGCTTGGCCAATCGGGCGAGGGCCCAGTACTTC	CASSLANRARAQYF
TRBJ1-1	TRBV20-1	.	.	TGCAGTGCTAGAATACAGGGAGAAGGGAGCACTGAAGCTTTCTTT	CSARIQGEGSTEAFF
TRBJ2-1	TRBV28	.	TRBD1	TGTGCCAGCAAAATACCGACAGGGTACGATGAGCAGTTCTTC	CASKIPTGYDEQFF
TRBJ2-7	TRBV12-3/TRBV12-4	many	TRBD2	TGTGCCAGCAGAGCACTAGCGACCGACGAGCAGTACTTC	CASRALATDEQYF
TRBJ2-2	TRBV12-3/TRBV12-4	many	TRBD2	TGTGCCAGCAGTAGGGGAGGGCCCTTCGGGGAGCTGTTTTTT	CASSRGGPFGELFF
TRBJ2-5	TRBV7-3	many	TRBD2	TGTGCCAGCAGCTTAAGGGGACTAGCGGGAGGGCCGGCGGAGACCCAGTACTTC	CASSLRGLAGGPAETQYF
TRBJ1-6	TRBV27	few	TRBD1	TGTGCCACTCAACAGGGGGCTGGTTCACCCCTCCACTTT	CATQQGAGSPLHF
TRBJ2-7	TRBV27	.	TRBD2	TGTGCCAGCGCCGGACTAGCGAGCTCCTACGAGCAGTACTTC	CASAGLASSYEQYF
TRBJ2-7	TRBV6-9	.	TRBD1	TGCGCCAGCAGCCGGGATCGACAGGGAACTCGCGAGCAGTACTTC	CASSRDRQGTREQYF
TRBJ1-5	TRBV5-1	many	.	TGCGCCAGCAGCTCAACTCCCAATCAGCCCCAGCATTTT	CASSSTPNQPQHF
TRBJ1-3	TRBV6-1	.	.	TGTGTCAGCAGTGAAGGGTTATCCAGACCTTCTGGAAACACCATATATTTT	CVSSEGLSRPSGNTIYF
TRBJ1-4	TRBV27	.	TRBD1	TGTGCCAGCAGAAAGGGACAGAATAATGAAAAACTGTTTTTT	CASRKGQNNEKLFF
TRBJ2-1	TRBV5-4	few	TRBD2	TGTGCCAGCACCCGGACTAGCGGGAGGATAAACAATGAGCAGTTCTTC	CASTRTSGRINNEQFF
TRBJ2-2	TRBV29-1	few	.	TGCAGCGTTGGGACCGTGGACACCGGGGAGCTGTTTTTT	CSVGTVDTGELFF
TRBJ1-3	TRBV11-2	few	TRBD1	TGTGCCAGCAGCTATCCGAGGGGACAGGCTGGAAACACCATATATTTT	CASSYPRGQAGNTIYF
TRBJ2-1	TRBV12-3/TRBV12-4	many	TRBD2	TGTGCCAGCAACTTAGGACTAGCGGGTCCGAATGAGCAGTTCTTC	CASNLGLAGPNEQFF
TRBJ2-5	TRBV20-1	many	.	TGCAGTGCTAGAGAACAACATGAGAGTTTTGGCGAGACCCAGTACTTC	CSAREQHESFGETQYF
TRBJ1-5	TRBV27	many	.	TGTGCCAGCAGTCCCTCGTCTGCCGGAGATCAGCCCCAGCATTTT	CASSPSSAGDQPQHF
TRBJ2-5	TRBV29-1	many	.	TGCAGCGCCGGGGCGGGGGCCCGGGAGACCCAGTACTTC	CSAGAGARETQYF
TRBJ2-7	TRBV9	many	TRBD1	TGTGCCAGCAGCGGCCAGGGGGATAGCGAGCAGTACTTC	CASSGQGDSEQYF
TRBJ1-1	TRBV6-2/TRBV6-3	many	.	TGTGCCAGCAGTTCGGACGGGTTCAACACTGAAGCTTTCTTT	CASSSDGFNTEAFF
TRBJ2-5	TRBV5-1	.	TRBD2	TGCGCCAGCAGCCACCCAATAGCGGGAGGAAGGGAGACCCAGTACTTC	CASSHPIAGGRETQYF
TRBJ1-2	TRBV19	.	.	TGTGCCAGTAGTATAGGACGTGACTATGGCTACACCTTC	CASSIGRDYGYTF
TRBJ2-7	TRBV27	many	TRBD2	TGTGCCAGCAGTCCGACCGGGACTAGCGGGAGAGGGGTGGAGCAGTACTTC	CASSPTGTSGRGVEQYF
TRBJ2-2	TRBV7-6	.	TRBD1	TGTGCCAGCAGCTTAGTGGTGACAGGGTCATCCGGGGAGCTGTTTTTT	CASSLVVTGSSGELFF
TRBJ2-1	TRBV7-9	few	.	TGTGCCAGCAGCTACTTGTCGAGCTCCTACAATGAGCAGTTCTTC	CASSYLSSSYNEQFF
TRBJ2-7	TRBV20-1	many	.	TGCAGTGCTAGACTAGTTGCGGGACCCTCCTACGAGCAGTACTTC	CSARLVAGPSYEQYF
TRBJ1-5	TRBV20-1	.	.	TGCAGTGCTAGGGGGGTGGGTCCCGATCAGCCCCAGCATTTT	CSARGVGPDQPQHF
TRBJ2-2	TRBV28	many	TRBD2	TGTGCCAGCAGTTTACCGCTAGCGGGGACCGGGGAGCTGTTTTTT	CASSLPLAGTGELFF
TRBJ2-7	TRBV18	many	.	TGTGCCAGCTCGCCAGCCTCAGGTACCTACGAGCAGTACTTC	CASSPASGTYEQYF
TRBJ2-5	TRBV2	many	.	TGTGCCAGCAGTGAAGCGCTTGGTGATAGAGGAAAGACCCAGTACTTC	CASSEALGDRGKTQYF
TRBJ2-1	TRBV12-3/TRBV12-4	.	.	TGTGCCAGCAGTTCCTTGACTGTTTACAATGAGCAGTTCTTC	CASSSLTVYNEQFF
TRBJ2-5	TRBV27	many	TRBD2	TGTGCCAGCAGTCCCGTTGCCGGGACTAGCGGGGAAGAGACCCAGTACTTC	CASSPVAGTSGEETQYF
TRBJ2-3	TRBV4-1	.	.	TGCGCCAGCAGCGCGGTCCAGGGAACAGATACGCAGTATTTT	CASSAVQGTDTQYF
TRBJ2-7	TRBV9	.	.	TGTGCCAGCACCCGATCACCGACCTCCTACGAGCAGTACTTC	CASTRSPTSYEQYF
TRBJ2-1	TRBV3-1	many	.	TGTGCCAGCAGCCCGGGCCTAGGAGACAATGAGCAGTTCTTC	CASSPGLGDNEQFF
TRBJ1-2	TRBV10-1	few	TRBD1	TGCGCCAGCAGTCCGGGACAGGGGGACTATGGCTACACCTTC	CASSPGQGDYGYTF
TRBJ2-2	TRBV2	many	.	TGTGCCAGCACCTGGACCGCAGGGCGGGGAATGAACACCGGGGAGCTGTTTTTT	CASTWTAGRGMNTGELFF
TRBJ2-1	TRBV29-1	few	TRBD2	TGCAGCGTTGCGGTGGCGGGAGGTTACAATGAGCAGTTCTTC	CSVAVAGGYNEQFF
TRBJ2-5	TRBV7-9	.	TRBD2	TGTGCCAGCAGCCACCGAGTACTCCAAAGCGGGAGATGGGAGACCCAGTACTTC	CASSHRVLQSGRWETQYF
TRBJ1-2	TRBV28	.	.	TGTGCCAGCAGTTTGCCAGGGGTTATTGGCTACACCTTC	CASSLPGVIGYTF
TRBJ2-1	TRBV10-3	many	.	TGTGCCATCATGACGTTCAATGAGCAGTTCTTC	CAIMTFNEQFF
TRBJ2-5	TRBV3-1	many	TRBD1	TGTGCCAGCAGCCAAGACCCAGGGGGCAGGGAGACCCAGTACTTC	CASSQDPGGRETQYF
TRBJ2-7	TRBV25-1	few	.	TGTGCCAGCAGTGAAGACCCCTCATCGAACGAGCAGTACTTC	CASSEDPSSNEQYF
TRBJ2-5	TRBV5-1	few	.	TGCGCCAGCAGCTTGGTGGGATTCCAAGAGACCCAGTACTTC	CASSLVGFQETQYF
TRBJ2-7	TRBV7-3	many	.	TGTGCCAGCAGCTTATATCGGGAGTGTTCCTACGAGCAGTACTTC	CASSLYRECSYEQYF
TRBJ2-2	TRBV27	.	TRBD2	TGTGCCAGCAGTTTTGGCGGGAGAACGAACACCGGGGAGCTGTTTTTT	CASSFGGRTNTGELFF
TRBJ2-7	TRBV7-3	.	.	TGTGCCAGCAGCTTAGCGCCAGGCGGGTTCTACGAGCAGTACTTC	CASSLAPGGFYEQYF
TRBJ2-1	TRBV24-1	many	TRBD2	TGTGCCACCAATCTCTCTAGCGGGGACTCCTACAATGAGCAGTTCTTC	CATNLSSGDSYNEQFF